This T cell receptor beta chain was sequenced during a study of follicular helper T cells after annual influenza vaccination (dated by TCRdb to 2016 to 2017). In terms of the full investigation: After each seasonal influenza vaccination, blood was collected on days 0, 7 and 28. Some subjects were followed across successive annual vaccinations spanning the 2013-2014, 2014-2015 and 2015-2016 seasons to study recall of cTfh clones. One week after vaccination, a second recruited cohort of 12 to 13 subjects (Table S1) displayed a similar ICOS+CD38+ cTfh response. The 2013-2014 samples were cryopreserved, while the 2015 samples were processed right after collection. Six subjects had multi-year samples: four covered two vaccination seasons and two covered three seasons. Broad study findings and their caveats: Productive TCRB sequences were recovered from only roughly 10-22% of analyzed cells, so rare clonotypes could not be sampled. When influenza clone enrichment was assessed, the possibility that the much larger non-cTfh compartments were undersampled could not be excluded. ICOS+CD38+ cTfh clonality correlated with the frequency of that population, and its change correlated with the change in circulating plasmablast frequency. Day 7 ICOS+CD38+ clones were most often found later in ICOS-CD38- cTfh, suggesting that subset may serve as a memory reservoir. A recurrent oligoclonal ICOS+CD38+ cTfh response containing tetramer and AIM influenza-specific clonotypes was recalled by successive annual vaccinations.

The time point label for this specimen denotes: 2014-2015 season, 7 days after vaccination. TCRB sequencing was used to follow sorted CD4 subsets from the blood of adults before and after they were given the seasonal inactivated influenza vaccine (Fluvarix). To be eligible, subjects had to be community-dwelling and could not have received an influenza vaccine during the previous 6 months. Reasons for exclusion included contraindications to influenza vaccine, substance abuse, HIV/AIDS, active malignancy, immunomodulatory medication, and active illness such as respiratory infection. Per time point, between roughly 40 and 100 mL of blood was sampled. Either Ficoll-Paque PLUS or SepMate separation was used to isolate PBMC. CXCR5- memory CD4 T cells were sorted as a comparison non-Tfh subset. Cell subsets were sorted from PBMC on a BD FACS Aria before DNA extraction. The receptor library was made with the immunoSEQ multiplex PCR assay. Adaptive Biotechnologies carried out TCRB amplification, library preparation, sequencing and preliminary bioinformatics at Survey level resolution. In the source study's methods: In R, clonality was calculated as 1 minus the normalized Shannon entropy, and the Gini index was computed using the R package ineq. Overlap score was the summed counts of shared sequences divided by total counts of all sequences in both compared samples. The significance of shared clonotypes was tested with Fisher's exact test, assuming a theoretical repertoire of 10^7 TCRB sequences. Drawn from immuneACCESS, this table holds only the in-frame rearrangements with V and J called that TCRdb kept. Clones are partly lost; checked studies trace under half to an unresolved V gene and leave the rest unexplained. Clonal size and the V and J genes are those of that table, whereas D and trimming came from the DNA. This sample holds about 10,000 clones; approximately 83% were observed only once. The ten biggest clones cover 0.34% of the sample.

The CDR3 spans 15 residues, from the cysteine through the phenylalanine. The entry retains the CDR3 DNA only, 45 bases that are in frame from base 1. CDR1 and CDR2, looked up from the germline V gene, are MDHEN and SYDVKM. For this chain, trimming is 0 bases at the V end and 1 base at the J end, and the number of junction bases without a gene match is 1. With regard to this clone: The antigen it binds to is not known. Per-base quality was not reported, and no clone a single base away is much larger than it.

The sample in question was CXCR5- memory CD4+ T cells sorted from blood, obtained 7 days after influenza vaccination. The sample's cell subset or site label, in plain terms: CXCR5- memory CD4 T cells. This TCR derives from an adult who received the influenza vaccine. The chain uses TRBV28 and TRBJ2-3, with TRBD1 identical over 7 junction bases. The CDR3 has the sequence CASSLWQGGTDTQYF. The nucleotides read TGTGCCAGCAGTTTATGGCAGGGGGGCACAGATACGCAGTATTTT.